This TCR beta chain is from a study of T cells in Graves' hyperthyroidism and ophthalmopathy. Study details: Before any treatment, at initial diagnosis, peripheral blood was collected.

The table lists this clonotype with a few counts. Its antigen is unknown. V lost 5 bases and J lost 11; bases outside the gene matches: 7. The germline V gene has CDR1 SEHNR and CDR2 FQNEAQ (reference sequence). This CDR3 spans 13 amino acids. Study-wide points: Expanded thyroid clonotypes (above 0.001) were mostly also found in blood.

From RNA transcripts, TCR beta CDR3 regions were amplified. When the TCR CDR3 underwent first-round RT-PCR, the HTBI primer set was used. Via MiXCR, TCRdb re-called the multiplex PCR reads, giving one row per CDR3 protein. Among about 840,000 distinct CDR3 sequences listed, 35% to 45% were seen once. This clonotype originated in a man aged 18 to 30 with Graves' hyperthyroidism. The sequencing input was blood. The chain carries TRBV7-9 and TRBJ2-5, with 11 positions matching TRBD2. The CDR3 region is CASSPPTSGVQYF. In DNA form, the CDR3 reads TGTGCCAGCAGCCCCCCGACTAGCGGGGTACAGTACTTC.